A selection of T cell receptor beta chains follows, all from one sample in a study of blood T cells in healthy people across ages. From the 5' RACE reads, TCRdb called clonotypes with MiXCR, one entry per CDR3 protein. The table shows hundreds of thousands of distinct CDR3 sequences, with about half occurring only once. The sample consisted of blood. Receptor source: a woman aged 55-75 years in good health. The CDR3 runs from the conserved cysteine through the conserved F or W. The order of the fields is J gene, V gene, D gene, CDR3 length, clone size, CDR3 protein, CDR3 DNA. A D gene is named only where the DNA matches it firmly. Clone size is stated in some rows and not others, as once, few, many or a class when expanded.

j_gene: TRBJ2-3; v_gene: TRBV20-1; d_gene: NA; len: 14; abundance: NA; CDR3aa: CSAREVEGADTQYF; CDR3nt: TGCAGTGCTAGAGAGGTAGAAGGCGCAGATACGCAGTATTTT
j_gene: TRBJ2-1; v_gene: TRBV20-1; d_gene: NA; len: 14; abundance: NA; CDR3aa: CSASRGGNYNEQFF; CDR3nt: TGCAGTGCTAGCCGGGGTGGGAACTACAATGAGCAGTTCTTC
j_gene: TRBJ2-2; v_gene: TRBV27; d_gene: TRBD2; len: 18; abundance: few; CDR3aa: CASGTSGSRTVNTGELFF; CDR3nt: TGTGCCAGCGGTACTAGCGGGAGTCGTACAGTGAACACCGGGGAGCTGTTTTTT
j_gene: TRBJ1-5; v_gene: TRBV7-8; d_gene: NA; len: 12; abundance: NA; CDR3aa: CASSGDDQPQHF; CDR3nt: TGTGCCAGCAGCGGCGACGATCAGCCCCAGCATTTT
j_gene: TRBJ2-3; v_gene: TRBV7-3; d_gene: TRBD2; len: 16; abundance: few; CDR3aa: CASSSGLAGAADTQYF; CDR3nt: TGTGCCAGCAGCTCCGGACTAGCGGGAGCTGCAGATACGCAGTATTTT
j_gene: TRBJ2-1; v_gene: TRBV30; d_gene: NA; len: 12; abundance: NA; CDR3aa: CAWGSGDNEQFF; CDR3nt: TGTGCCTGGGGATCGGGTGACAATGAGCAGTTCTTC
j_gene: TRBJ2-5; v_gene: TRBV20-1; d_gene: TRBD1; len: 12; abundance: few; CDR3aa: CSAPTGQETQYF; CDR3nt: TGCAGTGCGCCGACAGGGCAAGAGACCCAGTACTTC
j_gene: TRBJ1-6; v_gene: TRBV25-1; d_gene: NA; len: 15; abundance: NA; CDR3aa: CASSEPRAGLSPLHF; CDR3nt: TGTGCCAGCAGTGAACCTCGGGCAGGGCTCTCACCCCTCCACTTT
j_gene: TRBJ2-7; v_gene: TRBV7-9; d_gene: NA; len: 13; abundance: NA; CDR3aa: CASSSLPPYEQYF; CDR3nt: TGTGCCAGCAGCTCCCTACCGCCCTACGAGCAGTACTTC
j_gene: TRBJ2-1; v_gene: TRBV2; d_gene: NA; len: 15; abundance: few; CDR3aa: CASSEGTLRGVEQFF; CDR3nt: TGTGCCAGCAGTGAAGGGACGCTGCGTGGCGTTGAGCAGTTCTTC
j_gene: TRBJ2-2; v_gene: TRBV29-1; d_gene: NA; len: 13; abundance: few; CDR3aa: CSVDRENTGELFF; CDR3nt: TGCAGCGTTGACAGGGAGAACACCGGGGAGCTGTTTTTT
j_gene: TRBJ2-3; v_gene: TRBV5-1; d_gene: NA; len: 12; abundance: few; CDR3aa: CASSLGWDTQYF; CDR3nt: TGCGCCAGCAGTCTGGGGTGGGATACGCAGTATTTT
j_gene: TRBJ2-7; v_gene: TRBV7-2; d_gene: NA; len: 14; abundance: NA; CDR3aa: CASSFHPQGNEQYF; CDR3nt: TGTGCCAGCAGCTTCCATCCCCAGGGCAATGAGCAGTACTTC
j_gene: TRBJ2-1; v_gene: TRBV20-1; d_gene: NA; len: 15; abundance: NA; CDR3aa: CSARGMVTGDNEQFF; CDR3nt: TGCAGTGCTAGAGGAATGGTAACCGGAGACAATGAGCAGTTCTTC
j_gene: TRBJ1-2; v_gene: TRBV20-1; d_gene: NA; len: 12; abundance: NA; CDR3aa: CSASVLPYGYTF; CDR3nt: TGCAGTGCTAGCGTACTTCCCTATGGCTACACCTTC
j_gene: TRBJ2-5; v_gene: TRBV6-4; d_gene: NA; len: 12; abundance: once; CDR3aa: CASSRVDETQYF; CDR3nt: TGTGCCAGCAGTAGAGTGGACGAGACCCAGTACTTC
j_gene: TRBJ2-5; v_gene: TRBV7-2; d_gene: NA; len: 15; abundance: NA; CDR3aa: CASSLSGTKLETQYF; CDR3nt: TGTGCCAGCAGCTTGTCTGGGACAAAGTTGGAGACCCAGTACTTC
j_gene: TRBJ2-6; v_gene: TRBV9; d_gene: NA; len: 15; abundance: once; CDR3aa: CASSVIPSGANVLTF; CDR3nt: TGTGCCAGCAGCGTGATCCCCTCTGGGGCCAACGTCCTGACTTTC
j_gene: TRBJ1-6; v_gene: TRBV4-1; d_gene: NA; len: 15; abundance: many; CDR3aa: CASSRDGLYNSPLHF; CDR3nt: TGCGCCAGCAGCCGGGACGGACTGTATAATTCACCCCTCCACTTT
j_gene: TRBJ2-1; v_gene: TRBV9; d_gene: NA; len: 15; abundance: once; CDR3aa: CASSVVVGGTYEQFF; CDR3nt: TGTGCCAGCAGCGTAGTGGTCGGCGGGACGTATGAGCAGTTCTTC
j_gene: TRBJ2-2; v_gene: TRBV27; d_gene: TRBD2; len: 17; abundance: once; CDR3aa: CASSSGLAGINTGELFF; CDR3nt: TGTGCCAGCAGTTCAGGACTAGCGGGGATAAACACCGGGGAGCTGTTTTTT
j_gene: TRBJ1-2; v_gene: TRBV14; d_gene: NA; len: 13; abundance: few; CDR3aa: CASSHSVNYGYTF; CDR3nt: TGTGCCAGCAGCCATAGTGTTAACTATGGCTACACCTTC
j_gene: TRBJ1-6; v_gene: TRBV7-2; d_gene: TRBD1; len: 13; abundance: many; CDR3aa: CASSWGTDSPLHF; CDR3nt: TGTGCCAGCAGCTGGGGGACAGATTCACCCCTCCACTTT
j_gene: TRBJ1-3; v_gene: TRBV7-6; d_gene: TRBD1; len: 16; abundance: NA; CDR3aa: CASSLGGQGSGNTIYF; CDR3nt: TGTGCCAGCAGCTTAGGGGGACAGGGATCTGGAAACACCATATATTTT
j_gene: TRBJ2-5; v_gene: TRBV28; d_gene: TRBD1; len: 15; abundance: NA; CDR3aa: CASSFGGTGKETQYF; CDR3nt: TGTGCCAGCAGTTTTGGCGGGACAGGAAAAGAGACCCAGTACTTC
j_gene: TRBJ1-2; v_gene: TRBV30; d_gene: NA; len: 12; abundance: NA; CDR3aa: CAWAGYVYGYTF; CDR3nt: TGTGCCTGGGCAGGGTATGTCTATGGCTACACCTTC
j_gene: TRBJ2-5; v_gene: TRBV20-1; d_gene: NA; len: 13; abundance: NA; CDR3aa: CSAGLVAADEQYF; CDR3nt: TGCAGTGCTGGACTCGTAGCAGCCGATGAGCAGTACTTC
j_gene: TRBJ2-1; v_gene: TRBV6-2/TRBV6-3; d_gene: TRBD2; len: 17; abundance: NA; CDR3aa: CASSRLAGGPRNSEQFF; CDR3nt: TGTGCCAGCAGTAGACTAGCGGGAGGGCCACGGAACAGTGAGCAGTTCTTC
j_gene: TRBJ2-1; v_gene: TRBV20-1; d_gene: TRBD2; len: 13; abundance: NA; CDR3aa: CSAIAGGKNEQFF; CDR3nt: TGCAGTGCAATAGCGGGGGGGAAAAATGAGCAGTTCTTC
j_gene: TRBJ2-7; v_gene: TRBV5-1; d_gene: TRBD2; len: 16; abundance: NA; CDR3aa: CASSLGTSGKGDEQYF; CDR3nt: TGCGCCAGCAGCTTGGGGACTAGCGGGAAAGGAGACGAGCAGTACTTC
j_gene: TRBJ2-7; v_gene: TRBV6-4; d_gene: TRBD2; len: 15; abundance: NA; CDR3aa: CASSEREGLYNEQYF; CDR3nt: TGTGCCAGCAGTGAGCGGGAGGGCCTCTACAATGAGCAGTACTTC
j_gene: TRBJ2-7; v_gene: TRBV12-3/TRBV12-4; d_gene: NA; len: 11; abundance: NA; CDR3aa: CASSSTDEQYF; CDR3nt: TGTGCCAGCAGTTCTACAGACGAGCAGTACTTC
j_gene: TRBJ2-7; v_gene: TRBV7-8; d_gene: TRBD2; len: 15; abundance: NA; CDR3aa: CASSHPGLARYEQYF; CDR3nt: TGTGCCAGCAGCCACCCGGGACTAGCCCGTTACGAGCAGTACTTC
j_gene: TRBJ1-2; v_gene: TRBV29-1; d_gene: NA; len: 11; abundance: NA; CDR3aa: CSAGDSYGYTF; CDR3nt: TGCAGCGCCGGTGACAGTTATGGCTACACCTTC
j_gene: TRBJ1-1; v_gene: TRBV6-2/TRBV6-3; d_gene: NA; len: 16; abundance: once; CDR3aa: CASSYPKRARDTEAFF; CDR3nt: TGTGCCAGCAGTTACCCTAAACGGGCGAGAGACACTGAAGCTTTCTTT
j_gene: TRBJ2-7; v_gene: TRBV14; d_gene: NA; len: 16; abundance: NA; CDR3aa: CASSVQGMTAAYEQYF; CDR3nt: TGTGCCAGCAGCGTTCAAGGTATGACTGCTGCCTACGAGCAGTACTTC
j_gene: TRBJ1-2; v_gene: TRBV6-2/TRBV6-3; d_gene: NA; len: 13; abundance: NA; CDR3aa: CASSQVEWYGYTF; CDR3nt: TGTGCCAGCAGCCAGGTAGAGTGGTATGGCTACACCTTC
j_gene: TRBJ2-7; v_gene: TRBV12-3/TRBV12-4; d_gene: NA; len: 12; abundance: few; CDR3aa: CASGQSAGEQYF; CDR3nt: TGTGCCAGCGGACAGAGTGCAGGCGAGCAGTACTTC
j_gene: TRBJ2-1; v_gene: TRBV4-2; d_gene: TRBD2; len: 17; abundance: NA; CDR3aa: CASSQSEGGLAARGQFF; CDR3nt: TGTGCCAGCAGCCAATCCGAGGGGGGACTAGCGGCTAGGGGGCAGTTCTTC
j_gene: TRBJ1-6; v_gene: TRBV7-2; d_gene: NA; len: 15; abundance: NA; CDR3aa: CASSLGQGKNSPLHF; CDR3nt: TGTGCCAGCAGCTTAGGTCAGGGGAAAAATTCACCCCTCCACTTT
j_gene: TRBJ2-7; v_gene: TRBV28; d_gene: NA; len: 16; abundance: NA; CDR3aa: CASSGPGNGRVYEQYF; CDR3nt: TGTGCCAGCAGTGGTCCGGGTAACGGGAGAGTCTACGAGCAGTACTTC
j_gene: TRBJ1-2; v_gene: TRBV28; d_gene: TRBD1; len: 14; abundance: once; CDR3aa: CASSVMRQGAGYTF; CDR3nt: TGTGCCAGCAGTGTTATGCGACAGGGGGCCGGCTACACCTTC
j_gene: TRBJ2-5; v_gene: TRBV7-2; d_gene: NA; len: 14; abundance: many; CDR3aa: CASSPTGRQETQYF; CDR3nt: TGTGCCAGCAGCCCAACCGGGAGACAAGAGACCCAGTACTTC
j_gene: TRBJ2-5; v_gene: TRBV29-1; d_gene: NA; len: 13; abundance: few; CDR3aa: CSVVKRLEGTQYF; CDR3nt: TGCAGCGTTGTGAAGAGACTAGAAGGGACCCAGTACTTC
j_gene: TRBJ2-5; v_gene: TRBV11-2; d_gene: NA; len: 12; abundance: NA; CDR3aa: CASSLLYETQYF; CDR3nt: TGTGCCAGCAGCTTGTTGTACGAGACCCAGTACTTC
j_gene: TRBJ2-1; v_gene: TRBV4-3; d_gene: TRBD2; len: 18; abundance: NA; CDR3aa: CASSQEGGAGGPLGEQFF; CDR3nt: TGCGCCAGCAGCCAAGAGGGAGGTGCGGGAGGGCCCTTGGGAGAGCAGTTCTTC
j_gene: TRBJ2-3; v_gene: TRBV20-1; d_gene: TRBD2; len: 17; abundance: NA; CDR3aa: CSASRTSGRALGDTQYF; CDR3nt: TGCAGTGCTAGCCGGACTAGCGGGAGGGCCCTCGGAGATACGCAGTATTTT
j_gene: TRBJ2-2; v_gene: TRBV10-3; d_gene: NA; len: 13; abundance: NA; CDR3aa: CAISDGVTGELFF; CDR3nt: TGTGCCATCAGTGATGGGGTCACCGGGGAGCTGTTTTTT
j_gene: TRBJ2-7; v_gene: TRBV6-2/TRBV6-3; d_gene: NA; len: 14; abundance: NA; CDR3aa: CASSSRMIRDEQYF; CDR3nt: TGTGCCAGCAGTTCCAGGATGATTCGCGACGAGCAGTACTTC
j_gene: TRBJ2-2; v_gene: TRBV29-1; d_gene: NA; len: 15; abundance: NA; CDR3aa: CSVKGTSSNTGELFF; CDR3nt: TGCAGCGTTAAGGGTACAAGCTCGAACACCGGGGAGCTGTTTTTT
j_gene: TRBJ2-4; v_gene: TRBV7-9; d_gene: TRBD2; len: 14; abundance: few; CDR3aa: CASSGGTSGGIQYF; CDR3nt: TGTGCCAGCAGCGGAGGGACTAGTGGAGGGATTCAGTACTTC
j_gene: TRBJ2-7; v_gene: TRBV6-2/TRBV6-3; d_gene: NA; len: 14; abundance: NA; CDR3aa: CAGGTQGIGYEQYF; CDR3nt: TGTGCCGGGGGGACACAGGGCATCGGCTACGAGCAGTACTTC